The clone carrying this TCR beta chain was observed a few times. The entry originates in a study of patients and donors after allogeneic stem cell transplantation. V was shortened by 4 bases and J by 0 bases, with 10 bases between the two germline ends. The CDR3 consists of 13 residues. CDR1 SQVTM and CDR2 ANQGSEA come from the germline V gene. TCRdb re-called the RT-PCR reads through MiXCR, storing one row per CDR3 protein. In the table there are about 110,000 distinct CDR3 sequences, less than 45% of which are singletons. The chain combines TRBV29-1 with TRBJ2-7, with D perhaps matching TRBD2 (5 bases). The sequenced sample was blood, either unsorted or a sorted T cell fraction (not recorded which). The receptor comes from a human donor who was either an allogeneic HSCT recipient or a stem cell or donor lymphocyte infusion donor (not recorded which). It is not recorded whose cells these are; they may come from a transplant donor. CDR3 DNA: TGCAGCGTTGCCGACTACACCTCCTACGAGCAGTACTTC. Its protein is CSVADYTSYEQYF.